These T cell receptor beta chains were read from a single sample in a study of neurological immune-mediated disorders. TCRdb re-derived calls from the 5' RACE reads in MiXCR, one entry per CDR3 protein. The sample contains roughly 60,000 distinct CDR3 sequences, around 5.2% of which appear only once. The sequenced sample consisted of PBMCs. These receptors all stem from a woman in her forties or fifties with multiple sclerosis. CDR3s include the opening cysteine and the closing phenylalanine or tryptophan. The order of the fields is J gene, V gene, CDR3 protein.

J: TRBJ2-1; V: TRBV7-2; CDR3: CASTAGDRTYNEQFF
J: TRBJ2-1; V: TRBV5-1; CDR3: CASSLGGPYNEQFF
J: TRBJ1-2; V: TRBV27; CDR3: CASSLKGDYGYTF
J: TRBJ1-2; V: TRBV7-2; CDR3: CASSLELGVYGYTF
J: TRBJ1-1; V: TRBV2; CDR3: CASSGGGGLGIEAFF
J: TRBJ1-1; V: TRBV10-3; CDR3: CAISGGTEAFF
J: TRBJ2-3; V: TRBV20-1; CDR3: CSAKRGGTTDTQYF
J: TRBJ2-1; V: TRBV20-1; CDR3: CSARDALAGGSEQFF
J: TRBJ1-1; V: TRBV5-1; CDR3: CASSLGGPAFF
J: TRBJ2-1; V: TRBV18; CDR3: CASSPPGSYNEQFF
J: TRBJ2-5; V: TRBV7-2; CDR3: CASSLRSGSQETQYF
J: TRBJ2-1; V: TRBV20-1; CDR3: CSAKLRRLADPSNNEQFF
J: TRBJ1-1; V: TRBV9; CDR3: CASRRTGGAEAFF
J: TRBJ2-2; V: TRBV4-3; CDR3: CASSQDRAINTGELFF
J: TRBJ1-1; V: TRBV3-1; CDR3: CASSQDDRFQAFF
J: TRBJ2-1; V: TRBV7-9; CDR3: CASSPRDLPEEFF
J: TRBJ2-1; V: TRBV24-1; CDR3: CATSDLDSSYNEQFF
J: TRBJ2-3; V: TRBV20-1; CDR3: CSAVPVERSDTQYF
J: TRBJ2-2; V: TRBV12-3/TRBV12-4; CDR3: CASSFQLAGEPGELFF
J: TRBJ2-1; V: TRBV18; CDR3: CASSPTTGAYNEQFF
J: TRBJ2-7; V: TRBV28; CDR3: CASNWDGTYEQYF
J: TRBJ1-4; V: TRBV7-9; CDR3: CASSLARGRLNEKLFF
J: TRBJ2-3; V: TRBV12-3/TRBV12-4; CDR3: CASRGDSTDTQYF
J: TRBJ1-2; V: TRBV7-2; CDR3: CASSLTQDSYGYTF
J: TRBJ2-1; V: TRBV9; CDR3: CASSVAEPYNEQFF
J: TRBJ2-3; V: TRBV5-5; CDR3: CASSLGQGIPDTQYF
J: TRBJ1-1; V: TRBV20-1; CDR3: CSVEAGFQGRRRTEAFF
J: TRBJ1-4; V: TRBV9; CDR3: CASSVGTGGYNEKLFF
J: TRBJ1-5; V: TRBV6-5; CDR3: CASRAGTDFNQPQHF
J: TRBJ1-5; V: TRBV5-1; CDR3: CASSLAGARNQPQHF
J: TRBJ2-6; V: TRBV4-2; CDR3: CASSGGKGLSNFGAKVLTF
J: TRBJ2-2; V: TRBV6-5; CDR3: CASSRKGAGTGELFF
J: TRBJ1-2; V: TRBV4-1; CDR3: CASSQGRSYGYTF
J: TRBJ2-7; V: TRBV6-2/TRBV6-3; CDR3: CASSLLAGDYEQYF
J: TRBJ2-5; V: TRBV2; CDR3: CASSEMNRVSETQYF
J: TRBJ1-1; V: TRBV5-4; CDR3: CASSLNQNTEAFF
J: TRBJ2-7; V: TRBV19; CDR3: CASSIVGFGYEQYF
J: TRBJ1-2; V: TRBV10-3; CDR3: CAISSQGRDYGYTF
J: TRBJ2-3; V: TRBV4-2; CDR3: CASSQEDTQYF
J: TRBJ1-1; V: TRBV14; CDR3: CASSQGAGVEAFF
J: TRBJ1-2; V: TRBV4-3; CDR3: CASSQDMGLNYGYTF
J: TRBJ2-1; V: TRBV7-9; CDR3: CASSSPSGETPEQFF
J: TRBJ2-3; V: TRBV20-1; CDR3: CSARRDFTDTQYF
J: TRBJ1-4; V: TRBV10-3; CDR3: CAISEIDRAATNEKLFF
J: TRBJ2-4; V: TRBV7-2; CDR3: CASSFNREVKNIQYF
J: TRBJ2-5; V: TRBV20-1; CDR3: CSARNPQGRGETQYF
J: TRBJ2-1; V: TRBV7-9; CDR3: CASSADGGYNEQFF
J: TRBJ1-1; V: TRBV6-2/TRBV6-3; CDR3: CASSNPASEAFF
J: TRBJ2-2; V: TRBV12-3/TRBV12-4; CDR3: CASSLGVAGELFF
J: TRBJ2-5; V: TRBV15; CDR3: CATSRDFGGQGTQYF
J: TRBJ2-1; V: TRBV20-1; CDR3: CSVLLAGRAYNEQFF
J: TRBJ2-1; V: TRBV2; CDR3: CASVQGSYNEQFF
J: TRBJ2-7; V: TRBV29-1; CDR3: CSVEDPLSGTYEQYF
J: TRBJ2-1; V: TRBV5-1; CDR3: CASSFRGATYNEQFF
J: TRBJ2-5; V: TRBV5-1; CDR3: CASSFSLEGETQYF
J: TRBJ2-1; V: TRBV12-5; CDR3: CASGTTQTPSPSHNEQFF